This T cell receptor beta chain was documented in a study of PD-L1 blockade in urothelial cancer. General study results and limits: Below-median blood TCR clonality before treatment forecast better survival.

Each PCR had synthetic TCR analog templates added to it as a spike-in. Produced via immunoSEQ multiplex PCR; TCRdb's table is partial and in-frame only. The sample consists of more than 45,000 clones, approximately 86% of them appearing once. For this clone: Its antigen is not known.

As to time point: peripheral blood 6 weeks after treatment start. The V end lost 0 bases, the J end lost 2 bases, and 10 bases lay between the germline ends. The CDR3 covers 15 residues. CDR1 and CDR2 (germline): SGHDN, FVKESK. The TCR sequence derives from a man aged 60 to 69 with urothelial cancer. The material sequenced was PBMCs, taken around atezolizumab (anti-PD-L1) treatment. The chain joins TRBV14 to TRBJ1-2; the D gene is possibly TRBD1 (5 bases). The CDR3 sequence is CASSQEQGTNYGYTF. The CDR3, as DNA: TGTGCCAGCAGCCAAGAGCAGGGAACAAACTATGGCTACACCTTC.